Detailed here is one TCR beta chain. The Seattle site enrolled patients during active infection and followed them longitudinally. This entry belongs to a study of blood T cell repertoires in COVID-19. Germline CDR1 MNHEY, CDR2 SVGAGI. The CDR3 spans 16 residues. V lost 2 bases to trimming and J lost 2 bases, with 13 bases between them. Sequenced by immunoSEQ multiplex PCR; TCRdb stores in-frame clones only, minus some. The sample has some 220,000 clones, roughly 80% seen once. The sequence derives from a woman aged 70-85 years with COVID-19, enrolled during active disease. The V call is TRBV6-5, the J call TRBJ1-3, with a possible D match to TRBD1 (5 bases). Material for sequencing was peripheral blood. CDR3 amino acids: CASSYRRGPTGNTIYF. CDR3 nucleotide sequence: TGTGCCAGCAGTTACCGGCGGGGACCCACTGGAAACACCATATATTTT.